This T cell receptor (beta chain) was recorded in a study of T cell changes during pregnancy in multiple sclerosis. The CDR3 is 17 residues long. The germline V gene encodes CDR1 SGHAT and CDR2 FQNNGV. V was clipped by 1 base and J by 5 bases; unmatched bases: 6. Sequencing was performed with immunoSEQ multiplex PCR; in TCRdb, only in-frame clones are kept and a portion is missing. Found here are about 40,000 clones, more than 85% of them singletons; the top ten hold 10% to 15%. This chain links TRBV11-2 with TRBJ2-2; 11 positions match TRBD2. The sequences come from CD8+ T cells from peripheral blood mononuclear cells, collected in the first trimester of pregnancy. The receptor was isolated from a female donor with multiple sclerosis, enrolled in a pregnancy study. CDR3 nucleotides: TGTGCCAGCAGCTTAGGTAGCGGGGGGGCCGGAACCGGGGAGCTGTTTTTT. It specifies CASSLGSGGAGTGELFF.